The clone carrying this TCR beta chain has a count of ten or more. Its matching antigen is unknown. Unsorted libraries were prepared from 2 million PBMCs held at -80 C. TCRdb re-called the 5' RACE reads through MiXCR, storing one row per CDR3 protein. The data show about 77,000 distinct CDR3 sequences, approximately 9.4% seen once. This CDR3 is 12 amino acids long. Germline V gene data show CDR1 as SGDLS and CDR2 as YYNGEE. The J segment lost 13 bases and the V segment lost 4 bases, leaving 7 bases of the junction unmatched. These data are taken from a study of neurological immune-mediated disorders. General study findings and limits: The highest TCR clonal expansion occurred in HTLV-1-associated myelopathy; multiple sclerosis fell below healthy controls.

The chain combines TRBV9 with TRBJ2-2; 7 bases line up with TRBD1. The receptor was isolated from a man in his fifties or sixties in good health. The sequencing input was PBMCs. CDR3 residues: CASSTRQGVLFF. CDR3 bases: TGTGCCAGCAGCACCCGACAGGGAGTGCTGTTTTTT.